These 16 T cell receptor beta chains were all obtained from the same sample, sequenced in a study of blood T cell repertoires in COVID-19. Produced via immunoSEQ multiplex PCR; TCRdb's table is partial and in-frame only. The sample lists roughly 76,000 clones, about 84% occurring once. Source material: peripheral blood. The source of these receptors is a human donor in a cohort sampled during active COVID-19.

This chain links TRBV5-1 with TRBJ1-2; D uncertain. V was clipped by 4 bases and J by 2 bases, with 9 bases between them. This CDR3 region has 13 residues. Germline values: CDR1 SGHRS, CDR2 YFSETQ. The CDR3 protein is CASSPDLNYGYTF. As DNA, the CDR3 is TGCGCCAGCAGCCCGGACTTAAACTATGGCTACACCTTC.

This rearrangement joins TRBV5-1 to TRBJ2-7, with TRBD1 identical over 9 bases. CDR3 length: 15 residues. From germline, CDR1 is SGHRS and CDR2 YFSETQ. V shed 4 bases, J shed 4 bases, and the junction held 9 bases outside the gene matches. The CDR3 spells CASSPWTGEAYEQYF. In DNA form, the CDR3 reads TGCGCCAGCAGCCCTTGGACAGGGGAAGCGTACGAGCAGTACTTC. The full variable domain, its missing parts supplied by reference TRBV5-1 and TRBJ2-7, is KAGVTQTPRYLIKTRGQQVTLSCSPISGHRSVSWYQQTPGQGLQFLFEYFSETQRNKGNFPGRFSGRQFSNSRSEMNVSTLELGDSALYLCASSPWTGEAYEQYFGPGTRLTVT.

This clone showed up just once. The chain employs TRBV20-1 and TRBJ2-1; 14 nucleotides match TRBD2. Per germline, CDR1 DFQATT and CDR2 SNEGSKA (reference sequence). The CDR3 covers 17 residues. V lost 3 bases and J lost 8; bases outside the gene matches: 12. DNA for the CDR3: TGCAGTGCTAGTGGGACTAGCGGGAGTTGGGGAGAGGATGAGCAGTTCTTC. Amino acids: CSASGTSGSWGEDEQFF.

The chain combines TRBV29-1 with TRBJ1-2; D perhaps matches TRBD1 (5 bases). Trimming removed 4 bases at V and 0 bases at J, with 18 bases between. Germline V CDR1 and CDR2: SQVTM, ANQGSEA. The CDR3 has 16 residues. This chain's CDR3 is CSVVGPGGVANYGYTF. DNA of the CDR3: TGCAGCGTTGTCGGGCCGGGGGGAGTAGCTAACTATGGCTACACCTTC. The whole variable domain, remainder taken from reference TRBV29-1 and TRBJ1-2, is SAVISQKPSRDICQRGTSLTIQCQVDSQVTMMFWYRQQPGQSLTLIATANQGSEATYESGFVIDKFPISRPNLTFSTLTVSNMSPEDSSIYLCSVVGPGGVANYGYTFGSGTRLTVV.

This clone was counted a few times. This sequence joins TRBV2 and TRBJ1-3, with D perhaps TRBD1 (6 bases). The CDR3 is made up of 13 amino acids. V was shortened by 5 bases and J by 4 bases, with 9 bases between the two germline ends. Germline-derived CDR1 and CDR2 are SNHLY and FYNNEI. The CDR3 loop reads CASSSGVGNTIYF. CDR3 coding DNA: TGTGCCAGCAGTTCAGGGGTAGGAAACACCATATATTTT. Based on the CDR3 plus reference TRBV2 and TRBJ1-3, the full variable domain is EPEVTQTPSHQVTQMGQEVILRCVPISNHLYFYWYRQILGQKVEFLVSFYNNEISEKSEIFDDQFSVERPDGSNFTLKIRSTKLEDSAMYFCASSSGVGNTIYFGEGSWLTVV.

On this clone itself: A much larger clone is a single base away; this may be a read error. This chain uses TRBV30 with TRBJ1-6, with D possibly matching TRBD1 (5 bases). This CDR3 is 14 amino acids long. Germline assignment: CDR1 GTSNPN and CDR2 SVGIG (reference sequence). The CDR3, as DNA: TGTGTCTGGAGTGCTGGACAAGATAATTCACCCCTCCACTTT. This translates into CVWSAGQDNSPLHF.

The chain couples TRBV19 to TRBJ2-3; a weak D match, TRBD2 (5 bases). This CDR3 region has 14 residues. The V gene lost 0 bases and the J gene lost 4 bases, with 8 bases spanning the gap. The germline V gene has CDR1 LNHDA and CDR2 SQIVND (reference sequence). CDR3 nucleotide sequence: TGTGCCAGTAGTATAGACCCGGGATCAGATACGCAGTATTTT. As protein: CASSIDPGSDTQYF.

This clone was seen more than once but under ten times. This sequence joins TRBV6-1 and TRBJ2-1; 8 positions match TRBD2. The CDR3 runs to 21 residues. With V trimmed by 0 bases and J by 1 base, 17 bases remained unmatched. Germline V lookup: CDR1 MNHNS, CDR2 SASEGT. The CDR3 DNA reads as TGTGCCAGCAGTGAAGCCCCACGGGGCCTAGCGGGTTTAGGATCCTACAATGAGCAGTTCTTC. This encodes CASSEAPRGLAGLGSYNEQFF.

CDR3 in DNA: TGTGCCAGCAGTAACGGACAGGGGGCCGCAGATACGCAGTATTTT. Translating gives CASSNGQGAADTQYF. V gene TRBV2 combines with J gene TRBJ2-3, with 11 bases matching TRBD1. This CDR3 region has 15 residues. Germline CDR1 and CDR2: SNHLY and FYNNEI. The V and J ends lost 5 bases and 4 bases, in that order; junction bases with no gene match: 5.

This chain links TRBV27 with TRBJ2-3; D perhaps matches TRBD2 (6 bases). CDR3 length: 16 residues. The V and J ends lost 4 bases and 1 base respectively, with 15 bases between them. The germline V gene encodes CDR1 MNHEY and CDR2 SMNVEV (reference sequence). The CDR3 loop reads CASSSGGGRRTDTQYF. The CDR3 DNA reads as TGTGCCAGCAGTTCCGGGGGTGGCAGACGCACAGATACGCAGTATTTT.

CDR3 amino acids: CASSPFFNQPQHF. The CDR3, as DNA: TGCGCCAGCAGCCCTTTTTTCAATCAGCCCCAGCATTTT. The chain recombines TRBV4-1 with TRBJ1-5; D not certain. V lost 4 bases, J lost 3 bases, and 7 bases lay in between. The CDR3 has 13 residues. Germline lookup yields CDR1 MGHRA and CDR2 YSYEKL.

The genes are TRBV5-1 and TRBJ2-7; TRBD1 agrees at 7 bases. V was pared by 6 bases and J by 3 bases, with 9 bases of the junction left unmatched. Looked up from germline, CDR1 is SGHRS and CDR2 is YFSETQ. The CDR3 spans 14 residues. The CDR3 sequence: CASKQGPPVYEQYF. Here the CDR3 DNA reads TGCGCCAGCAAACAGGGGCCCCCCGTCTACGAGCAGTACTTC.

This clone was seen just once. This chain uses TRBV28 with TRBJ2-5; TRBD2 agrees at 11 bases. The CDR3 is made up of 14 amino acids. V gave up 7 bases and J gave up 5 bases; unmatched junction bases: 6. Germline assignment: CDR1 MDHEN and CDR2 SYDVKM. The CDR3 is CASNIAGGRETQYF. The CDR3 nucleotides are TGTGCCAGCAACATAGCGGGAGGGCGGGAGACCCAGTACTTC.

The chain carries TRBV19 and TRBJ2-3; the match to TRBD2 covers 9 bases. This CDR3 region has 16 residues. Germline CDR1 is LNHDA and CDR2 is SQIVND (reference sequence). With 5 bases clipped from V and 0 bases from J, the junction kept 6 bases outside the gene matches. As DNA, the CDR3 is TGTGCCAGTAGTCCGGGACTAGCAGGAAGCACAGATACGCAGTATTTT. This encodes CASSPGLAGSTDTQYF.

The chain links TRBV9 to TRBJ2-7, with TRBD2 matching 8 bases. With V trimmed by 3 bases and J by 6 bases, 11 bases remained unmatched. This CDR3 has 15 amino acids. Germline CDR1 is SGDLS and CDR2 is YYNGEE. The CDR3 DNA reads as TGTGCCAGCAGCGAGGCCGGGACTAGAACATCCGAGCAGTACTTC. It encodes CASSEAGTRTSEQYF.

The chain employs TRBV5-1 and TRBJ1-4, with a tentative D call TRBD1 (6 bases). Trimming removed 4 bases from V and 0 bases from J, with 10 bases in between. Germline V lookup: CDR1 SGHRS, CDR2 YFSETQ. The CDR3 consists of 15 residues. CDR3 in DNA: TGCGCCAGCAGCCTACAGGGTGCAACTAATGAAAAACTGTTTTTT. Its protein is CASSLQGATNEKLFF.